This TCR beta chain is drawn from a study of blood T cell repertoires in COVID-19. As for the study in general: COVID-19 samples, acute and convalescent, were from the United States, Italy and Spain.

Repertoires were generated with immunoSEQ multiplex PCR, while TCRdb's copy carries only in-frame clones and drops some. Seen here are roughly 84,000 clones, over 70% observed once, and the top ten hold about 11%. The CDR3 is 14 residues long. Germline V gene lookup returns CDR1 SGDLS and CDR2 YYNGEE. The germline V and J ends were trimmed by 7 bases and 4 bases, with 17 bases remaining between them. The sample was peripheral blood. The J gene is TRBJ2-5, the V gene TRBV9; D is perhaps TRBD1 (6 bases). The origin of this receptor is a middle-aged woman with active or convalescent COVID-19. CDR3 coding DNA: TGTGCCAGCTCGGCCTTAGTAGGGGGAGAGACCCAGTACTTC. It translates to CASSALVGGETQYF.